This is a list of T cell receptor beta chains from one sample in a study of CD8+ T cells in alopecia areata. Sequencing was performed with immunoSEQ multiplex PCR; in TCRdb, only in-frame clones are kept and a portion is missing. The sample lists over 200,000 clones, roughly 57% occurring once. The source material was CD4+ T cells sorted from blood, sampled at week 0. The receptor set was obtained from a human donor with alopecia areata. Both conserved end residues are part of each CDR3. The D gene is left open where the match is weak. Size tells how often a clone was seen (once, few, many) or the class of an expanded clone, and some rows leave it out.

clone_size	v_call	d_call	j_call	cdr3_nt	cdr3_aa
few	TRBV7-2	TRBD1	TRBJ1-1	TGTGCCAGCAGCTTAGCGCAAGACAGGGGTGAAGCTTTCTTT	CASSLAQDRGEAFF
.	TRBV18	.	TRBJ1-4	TGTGCCAGCTCACCTACGACAGATCGAGGTGAAAAACTGTTTTTT	CASSPTTDRGEKLFF
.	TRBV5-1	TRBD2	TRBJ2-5	TGCGCCAGCAGCGTCCTCGGGACTAGCGGGAGTAGGAGCGAGACCCAGTACTTC	CASSVLGTSGSRSETQYF
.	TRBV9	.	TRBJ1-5	TGTGCCAGCAACACGCGAGGGGCTGCGAATCAGCCCCAGCATTTT	CASNTRGAANQPQHF
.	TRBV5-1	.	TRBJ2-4	TGCGCCAGCAGCTTGCCCAGGCCGGAGAACATTCAGTACTTC	CASSLPRPENIQYF
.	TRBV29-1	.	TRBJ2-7	TGCAGCGTTGAAGTTTCGTTAGGGATTCATAGGGGAATCTACGAGCAGTACTTC	CSVEVSLGIHRGIYEQYF
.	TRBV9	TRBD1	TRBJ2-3	TGTGCCAGCAGCGGGGGAACGCAGGGGGCTACAGATACGCAGTATTTT	CASSGGTQGATDTQYF
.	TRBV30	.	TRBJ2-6	TGTGCCTGGGGGGCAGGGACTGGGGCCAACGTCCTGACTTTC	CAWGAGTGANVLTF
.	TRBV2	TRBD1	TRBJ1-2	TGTGCCAGCAGTGTGACAGGGGATGGCTACACCTTC	CASSVTGDGYTF
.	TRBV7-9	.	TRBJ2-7	TGTGCCAGCAGCCTCTACTACGAGCAGTACTTC	CASSLYYEQYF
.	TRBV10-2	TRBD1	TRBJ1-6	TGCGCCAGCCGTGGACAGGGGGATTCACCCCTCCACTTT	CASRGQGDSPLHF
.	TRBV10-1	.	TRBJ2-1	TGCGCCAGCCGTAGCGGTAGCTCCTACAATGAGCAGTTCTTC	CASRSGSSYNEQFF
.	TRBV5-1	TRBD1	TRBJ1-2	TGCGCCAGCAGCTTGACAGGGGGCGTCGCCTATGGCTACACCTTC	CASSLTGGVAYGYTF
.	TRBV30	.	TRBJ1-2	TGTGCCTCGCCTGCGGTCGGTGGCTACACCTTC	CASPAVGGYTF
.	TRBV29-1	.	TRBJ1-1	TGCAGCGTTCAAAGGAAAATGAACACTGAAGCTTTCTTT	CSVQRKMNTEAFF
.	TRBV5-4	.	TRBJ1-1	TGTGCCAGCAGCTTCCAGGGGAACACTGAAGCTTTCTTT	CASSFQGNTEAFF
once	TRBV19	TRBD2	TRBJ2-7	TGTGCCAGTAGTCTTTCTAGCGGGAGCTTAACCTACGAGCAGTACTTC	CASSLSSGSLTYEQYF
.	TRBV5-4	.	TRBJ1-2	TGTGCCAGCAGCTCGGACACCGCGACGAATGGCTACACCTTC	CASSSDTATNGYTF
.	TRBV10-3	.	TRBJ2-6	TGTGCCATCAATGAGGCTTCCGGGGCCAACGTCCTGACTTTC	CAINEASGANVLTF
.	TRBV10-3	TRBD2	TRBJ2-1	TGTGCCATCAGAAGGACTAGCGGGGAGCAGTTCTTC	CAIRRTSGEQFF
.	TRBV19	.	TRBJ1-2	TGTGCCAGTAGTACCACAGGGACTGCCTATGGCTACACCTTC	CASSTTGTAYGYTF
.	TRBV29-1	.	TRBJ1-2	TGCAGCGTTGAAGATTTCGGGACACGAGGCTACACCTTC	CSVEDFGTRGYTF
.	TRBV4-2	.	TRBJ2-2	TGTGCCAGCAGCCAAGATGTGGACATAACAAACACCGGGGAGCTGTTTTTT	CASSQDVDITNTGELFF